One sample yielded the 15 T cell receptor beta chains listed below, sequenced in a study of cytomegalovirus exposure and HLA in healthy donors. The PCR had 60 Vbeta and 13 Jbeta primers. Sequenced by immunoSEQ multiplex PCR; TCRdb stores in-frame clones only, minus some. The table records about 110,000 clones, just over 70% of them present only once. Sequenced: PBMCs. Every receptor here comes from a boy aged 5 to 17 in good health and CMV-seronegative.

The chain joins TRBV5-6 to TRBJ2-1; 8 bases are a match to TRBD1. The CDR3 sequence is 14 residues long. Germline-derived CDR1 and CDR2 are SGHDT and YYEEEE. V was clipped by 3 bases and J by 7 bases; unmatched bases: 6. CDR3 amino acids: CASSWTTGGNEQFF. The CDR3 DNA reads TGTGCCAGCAGCTGGACCACAGGGGGAAATGAGCAGTTCTTC. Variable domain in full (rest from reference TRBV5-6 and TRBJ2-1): DAGVTQSPTHLIKTRGQQVTLRCSPKSGHDTVSWYQQALGQGPQFIFQYYEEEERQRGNFPDRFSGHQFPNYSSELNVNALLLGDSALYLCASSWTTGGNEQFFGPGTRLTVL.

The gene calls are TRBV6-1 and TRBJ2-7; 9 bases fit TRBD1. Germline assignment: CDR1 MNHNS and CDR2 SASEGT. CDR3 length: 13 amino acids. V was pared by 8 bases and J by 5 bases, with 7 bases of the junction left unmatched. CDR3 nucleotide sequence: TGTGCCAGCCGCGGGACAGGGACCCACGAGCAGTACTTC. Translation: CASRGTGTHEQYF.

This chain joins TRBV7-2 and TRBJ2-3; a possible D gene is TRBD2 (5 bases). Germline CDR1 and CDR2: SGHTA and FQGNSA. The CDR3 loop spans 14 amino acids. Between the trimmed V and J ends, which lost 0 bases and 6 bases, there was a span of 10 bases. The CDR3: CASSLAGPGDTQYF. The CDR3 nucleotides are TGTGCCAGCAGCTTAGCAGGGCCGGGGGATACGCAGTATTTT.

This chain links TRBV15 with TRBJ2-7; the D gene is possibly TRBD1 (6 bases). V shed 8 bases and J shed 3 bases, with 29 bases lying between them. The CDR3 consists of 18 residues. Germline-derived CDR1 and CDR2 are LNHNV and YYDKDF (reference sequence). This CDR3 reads CATFLGGTSGGAYYEQYF. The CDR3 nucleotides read TGTGCCACCTTCTTGGGTGGGACATCCGGTGGGGCCTACTACGAGCAGTACTTC.

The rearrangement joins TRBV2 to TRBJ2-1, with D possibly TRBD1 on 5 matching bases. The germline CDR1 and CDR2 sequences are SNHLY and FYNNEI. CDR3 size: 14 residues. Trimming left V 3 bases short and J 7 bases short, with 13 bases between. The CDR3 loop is CASSEGWGGNEQFF. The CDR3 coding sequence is TGTGCCAGCAGTGAGGGCTGGGGCGGTAATGAGCAGTTCTTC.

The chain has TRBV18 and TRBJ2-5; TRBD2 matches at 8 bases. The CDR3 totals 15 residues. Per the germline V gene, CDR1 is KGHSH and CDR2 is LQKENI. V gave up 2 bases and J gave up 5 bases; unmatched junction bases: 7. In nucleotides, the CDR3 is TGTGCCAGCTCACCAGCAATCGGGGGGGCCGAGACCCAGTACTTC. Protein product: CASSPAIGGAETQYF.

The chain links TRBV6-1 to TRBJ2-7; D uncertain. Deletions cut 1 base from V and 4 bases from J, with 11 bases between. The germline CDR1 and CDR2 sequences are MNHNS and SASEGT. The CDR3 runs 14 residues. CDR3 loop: CASSEGPDGYEQYF. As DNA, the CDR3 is TGTGCCAGCAGTGAAGGTCCCGACGGGTACGAGCAGTACTTC.

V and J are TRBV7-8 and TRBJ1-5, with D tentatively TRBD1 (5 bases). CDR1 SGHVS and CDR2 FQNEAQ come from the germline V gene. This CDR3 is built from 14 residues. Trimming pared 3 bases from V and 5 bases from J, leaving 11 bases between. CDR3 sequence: CASSLDNGDQPQHF. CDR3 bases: TGTGCCAGCAGCTTGGACAATGGGGATCAGCCCCAGCATTTT.

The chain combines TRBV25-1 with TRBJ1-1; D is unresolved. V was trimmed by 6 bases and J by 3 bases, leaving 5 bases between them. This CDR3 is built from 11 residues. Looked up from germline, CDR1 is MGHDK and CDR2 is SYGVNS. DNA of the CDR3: TGTGCCAGCAGCCGGGACACTGAAGCTTTCTTT. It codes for CASSRDTEAFF. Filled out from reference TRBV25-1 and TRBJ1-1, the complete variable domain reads EADIYQTPRYLVIGTGKKITLECSQTMGHDKMYWYQQDPGMELHLIHYSYGVNSTEKGDLSSESTVSRIRTEHFPLTLESARPSHTSQYLCASSRDTEAFFGQGTRLTVV.

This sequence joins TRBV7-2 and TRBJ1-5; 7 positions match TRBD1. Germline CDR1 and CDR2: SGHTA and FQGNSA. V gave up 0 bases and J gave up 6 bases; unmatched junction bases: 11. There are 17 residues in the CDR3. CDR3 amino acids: CASSLAPTTGSGQPQHF. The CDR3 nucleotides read TGTGCCAGCAGCTTAGCCCCGACGACAGGGAGCGGTCAGCCCCAGCATTTT.

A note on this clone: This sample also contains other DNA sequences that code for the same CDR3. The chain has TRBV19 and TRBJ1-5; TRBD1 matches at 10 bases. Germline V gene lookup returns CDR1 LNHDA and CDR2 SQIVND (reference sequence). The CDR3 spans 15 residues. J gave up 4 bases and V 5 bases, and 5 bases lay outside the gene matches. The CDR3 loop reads CASSRDRGRNQPQHF. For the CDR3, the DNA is TGTGCCAGTAGTCGGGACAGGGGACGGAATCAGCCCCAGCATTTT.

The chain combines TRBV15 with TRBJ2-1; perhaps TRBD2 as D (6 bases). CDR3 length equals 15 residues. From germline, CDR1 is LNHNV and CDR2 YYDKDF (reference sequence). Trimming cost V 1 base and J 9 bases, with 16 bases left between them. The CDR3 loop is CATSRVGGASVEQFF. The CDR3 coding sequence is TGTGCCACCAGCAGAGTAGGAGGGGCTAGCGTTGAGCAGTTCTTC.

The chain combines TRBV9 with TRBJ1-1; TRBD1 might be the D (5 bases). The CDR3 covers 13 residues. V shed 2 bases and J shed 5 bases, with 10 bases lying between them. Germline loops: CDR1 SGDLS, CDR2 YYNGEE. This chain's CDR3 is CASSVTGKTEAFF. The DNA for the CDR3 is TGTGCCAGCAGCGTTACAGGAAAAACTGAAGCTTTCTTT.

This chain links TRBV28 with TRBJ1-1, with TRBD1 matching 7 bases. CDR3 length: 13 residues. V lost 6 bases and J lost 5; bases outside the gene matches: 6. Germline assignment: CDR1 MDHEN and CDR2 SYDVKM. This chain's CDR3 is CASRLRGETEAFF. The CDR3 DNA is TGTGCCAGCAGACTCAGGGGGGAGACTGAAGCTTTCTTT.

CDR3 sequence (DNA): TGTGCCAGCAGCTTAGCGACCTCTCGACTAGCGGGACAATACGAGCAGTACTTC. Translated, it gives CASSLATSRLAGQYEQYF. The chain uses TRBV7-9 and TRBJ2-7; 11 nucleotides agree with TRBD2. CDR1 and CDR2 (germline): SEHNR, FQNEAQ (reference sequence). There are 18 residues in the CDR3. With V trimmed by 0 bases and J by 4 bases, 11 bases remained unmatched.